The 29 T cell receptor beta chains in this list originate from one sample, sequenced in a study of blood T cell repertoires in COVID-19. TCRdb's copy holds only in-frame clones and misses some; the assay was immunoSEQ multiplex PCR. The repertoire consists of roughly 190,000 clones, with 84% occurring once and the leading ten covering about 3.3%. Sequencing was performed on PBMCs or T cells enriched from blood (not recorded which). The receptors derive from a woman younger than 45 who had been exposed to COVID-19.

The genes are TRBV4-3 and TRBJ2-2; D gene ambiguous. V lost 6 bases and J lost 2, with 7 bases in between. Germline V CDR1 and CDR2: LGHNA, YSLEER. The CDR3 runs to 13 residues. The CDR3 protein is CASSNRNTGELFF. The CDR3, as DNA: TGCGCCAGCAGTAATAGAAACACCGGGGAGCTGTTTTTT.

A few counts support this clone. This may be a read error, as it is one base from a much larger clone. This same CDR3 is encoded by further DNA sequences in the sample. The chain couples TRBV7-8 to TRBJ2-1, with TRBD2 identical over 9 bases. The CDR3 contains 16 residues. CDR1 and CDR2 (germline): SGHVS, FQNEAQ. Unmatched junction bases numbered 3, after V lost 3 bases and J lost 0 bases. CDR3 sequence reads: CASSLEAGGSYNEQFF. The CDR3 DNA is TGTGCCAGCAGCTTGGAAGCGGGGGGCTCCTACAATGAGCAGTTCTTC.

CDR3 sequence reads: CAVGEGSSYNEQFF. In DNA form, the CDR3 reads TGTGCTGTAGGGGAGGGATCCTCCTACAATGAGCAGTTCTTC. This chain connects TRBV6-5 to TRBJ2-1; 7 positions match TRBD2. The CDR3 runs 14 residues. From germline, CDR1 is MNHEY and CDR2 SVGAGI.

CDR3 nucleotide sequence: TGCGCCACCACAGGTGACTCCTACAATGAGCAGTTCTTC. Translation: CATTGDSYNEQFF. The rearrangement links TRBV10-2 to TRBJ2-1, with D tentatively TRBD1 (5 bases). Germline values: CDR1 WSHSY, CDR2 SAAADI. The CDR3 length is 13 residues. Deletions cut 10 bases from V and 0 bases from J, with 10 bases between.

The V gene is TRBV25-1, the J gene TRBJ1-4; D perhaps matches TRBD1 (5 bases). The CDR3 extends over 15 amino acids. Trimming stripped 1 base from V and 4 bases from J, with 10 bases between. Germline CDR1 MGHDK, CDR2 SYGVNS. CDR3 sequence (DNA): TGTGCCAGCAGTGAATCTGGGGCAGGTAATGAAAAACTGTTTTTT. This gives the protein CASSESGAGNEKLFF.

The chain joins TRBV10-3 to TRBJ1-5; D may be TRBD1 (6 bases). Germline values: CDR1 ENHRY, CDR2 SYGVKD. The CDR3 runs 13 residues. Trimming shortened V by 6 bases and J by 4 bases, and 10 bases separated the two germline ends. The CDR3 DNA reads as TGTGCCATCAGCACCACAGGGAATCAGCCCCAGCATTTT. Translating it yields CAISTTGNQPQHF.

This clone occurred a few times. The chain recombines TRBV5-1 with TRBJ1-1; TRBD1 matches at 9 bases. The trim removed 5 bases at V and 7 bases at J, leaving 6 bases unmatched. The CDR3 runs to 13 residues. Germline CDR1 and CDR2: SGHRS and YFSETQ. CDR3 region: CASRPGTGIEAFF. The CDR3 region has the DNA TGCGCCAGCAGGCCCGGGACAGGGATTGAAGCTTTCTTT.

CDR3 sequence reads: CASSFVTGVGNTIYF. The CDR3 bases are TGTGCCAGCAGCTTTGTGACAGGGGTTGGAAACACCATATATTTT. This sequence joins TRBV11-2 and TRBJ1-3; 8 bases match TRBD1. With V trimmed by 3 bases and J by 3 bases, 4 bases remained unmatched. Germline V lookup: CDR1 SGHAT, CDR2 FQNNGV. The CDR3 runs to 15 residues.

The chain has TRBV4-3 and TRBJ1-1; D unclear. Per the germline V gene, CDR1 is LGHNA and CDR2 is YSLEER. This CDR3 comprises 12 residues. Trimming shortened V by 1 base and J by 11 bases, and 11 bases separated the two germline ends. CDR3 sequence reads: CASSQAGRAAFF. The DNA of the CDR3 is TGCGCCAGCAGCCAAGCGGGGAGGGCGGCTTTCTTT.

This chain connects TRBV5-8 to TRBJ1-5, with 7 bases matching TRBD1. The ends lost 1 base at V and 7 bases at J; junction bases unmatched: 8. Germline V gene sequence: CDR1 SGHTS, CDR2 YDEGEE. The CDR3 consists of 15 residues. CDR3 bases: TGTGCCAGCAGCTTGTGGGGACAGCGGGCCCAGCCCCAGCATTTT. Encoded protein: CASSLWGQRAQPQHF.

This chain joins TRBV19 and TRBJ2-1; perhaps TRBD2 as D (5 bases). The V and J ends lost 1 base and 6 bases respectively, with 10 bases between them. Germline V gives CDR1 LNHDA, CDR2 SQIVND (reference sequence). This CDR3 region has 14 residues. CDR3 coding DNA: TGTGCCAGTAGTATAGTCTCGGGGTCCAATGAGCAGTTCTTC. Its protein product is CASSIVSGSNEQFF.

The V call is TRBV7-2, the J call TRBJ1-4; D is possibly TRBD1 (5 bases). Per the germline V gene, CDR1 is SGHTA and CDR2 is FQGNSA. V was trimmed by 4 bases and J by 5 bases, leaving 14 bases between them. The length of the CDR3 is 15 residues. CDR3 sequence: CASSSATGGNEKLFF. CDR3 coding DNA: TGTGCCAGCAGCTCCGCGACCGGGGGGAATGAAAAACTGTTTTTT. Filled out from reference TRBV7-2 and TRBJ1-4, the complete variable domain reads GAGVSQSPSNKVTEKGKDVELRCDPISGHTALYWYRQSLGQGLEFLIYFQGNSAPDKSGLPSDRFSAERTGGSVSTLTIQRTQQEDSAVYLCASSSATGGNEKLFFGSGTQLSVL.

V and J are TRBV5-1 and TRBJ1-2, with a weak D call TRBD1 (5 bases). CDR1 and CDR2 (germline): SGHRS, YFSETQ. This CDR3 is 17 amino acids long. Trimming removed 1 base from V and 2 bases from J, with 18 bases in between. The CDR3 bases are TGCGCCAGCAGCTTGAGTGGGGGAGCGGGTGTGAACTATGGCTACACCTTC. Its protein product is CASSLSGGAGVNYGYTF. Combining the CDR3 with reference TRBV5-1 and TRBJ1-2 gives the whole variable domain KAGVTQTPRYLIKTRGQQVTLSCSPISGHRSVSWYQQTPGQGLQFLFEYFSETQRNKGNFPGRFSGRQFSNSRSEMNVSTLELGDSALYLCASSLSGGAGVNYGYTFGSGTRLTVV.

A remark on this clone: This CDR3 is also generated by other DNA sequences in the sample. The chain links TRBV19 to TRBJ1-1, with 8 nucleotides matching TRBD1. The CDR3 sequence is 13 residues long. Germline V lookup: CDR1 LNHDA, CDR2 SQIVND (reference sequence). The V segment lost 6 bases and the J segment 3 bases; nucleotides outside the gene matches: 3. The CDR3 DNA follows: TGTGCCAGTAGGACGACAGGGGACACTGAAGCTTTCTTT. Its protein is CASRTTGDTEAFF.

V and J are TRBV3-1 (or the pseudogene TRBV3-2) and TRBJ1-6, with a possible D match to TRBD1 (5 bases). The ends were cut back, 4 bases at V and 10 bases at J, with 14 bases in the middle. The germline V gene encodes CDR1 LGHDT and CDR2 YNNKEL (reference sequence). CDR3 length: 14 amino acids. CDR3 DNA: TGTGCCAGCAGCCTAGACAGTCTCAACTCACCCCTCCACTTT. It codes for CASSLDSLNSPLHF.

This CDR3 reads CASSYRGGRTEAFF. In nucleotides, the CDR3 is TGTGCCAGCAGCTACAGGGGAGGTAGGACTGAAGCTTTCTTT. The rearrangement joins TRBV7-2 to TRBJ1-1; 7 bases are a match to TRBD1. V shed 4 bases, J shed 5 bases, and the junction held 7 bases outside the gene matches. This CDR3 is built from 14 residues. Germline V CDR1 and CDR2: SGHTA, FQGNSA. The full variable domain, with the rest looked up from reference TRBV7-2 and TRBJ1-1, is GAGVSQSPSNKVTEKGKDVELRCDPISGHTALYWYRQSLGQGLEFLIYFQGNSAPDKSGLPSDRFSAERTGGSVSTLTIQRTQQEDSAVYLCASSYRGGRTEAFFGQGTRLTVV.

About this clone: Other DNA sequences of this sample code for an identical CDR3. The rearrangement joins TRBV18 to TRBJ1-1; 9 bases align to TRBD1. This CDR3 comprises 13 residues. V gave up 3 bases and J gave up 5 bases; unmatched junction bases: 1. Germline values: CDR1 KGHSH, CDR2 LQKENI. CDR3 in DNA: TGTGCCAGCTCACCTGACAGGGGGACTGAAGCTTTCTTT. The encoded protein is CASSPDRGTEAFF.

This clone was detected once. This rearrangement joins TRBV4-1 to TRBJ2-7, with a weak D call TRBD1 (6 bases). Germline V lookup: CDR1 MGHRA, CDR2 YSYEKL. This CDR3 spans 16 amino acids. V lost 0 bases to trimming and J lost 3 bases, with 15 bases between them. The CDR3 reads CASSQDLWTADYEQYF. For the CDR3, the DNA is TGCGCCAGCAGCCAAGATCTTTGGACAGCCGACTACGAGCAGTACTTC.

The CDR3 coding sequence is TGTGCCAGCAGCCCTCAGGAGGGCAAGGGCTATGGCTACACCTTC. Translated: CASSPQEGKGYGYTF. This chain uses TRBV5-4 with TRBJ1-2; D is uncertain. The CDR3 runs to 15 residues. V lost 4 bases and J lost 4, with 17 bases in between. CDR1 and CDR2 (germline): SGHNT, YYREEE (reference sequence).

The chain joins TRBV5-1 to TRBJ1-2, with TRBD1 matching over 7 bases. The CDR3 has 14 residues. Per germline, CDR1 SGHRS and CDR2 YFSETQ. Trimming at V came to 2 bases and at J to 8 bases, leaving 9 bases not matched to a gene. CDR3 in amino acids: CASSLDTGVRGYTF. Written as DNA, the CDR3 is TGCGCCAGCAGCTTAGACACAGGGGTGCGGGGCTACACCTTC. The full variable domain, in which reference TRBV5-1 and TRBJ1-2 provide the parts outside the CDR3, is KAGVTQTPRYLIKTRGQQVTLSCSPISGHRSVSWYQQTPGQGLQFLFEYFSETQRNKGNFPGRFSGRQFSNSRSEMNVSTLELGDSALYLCASSLDTGVRGYTFGSGTRLTVV.

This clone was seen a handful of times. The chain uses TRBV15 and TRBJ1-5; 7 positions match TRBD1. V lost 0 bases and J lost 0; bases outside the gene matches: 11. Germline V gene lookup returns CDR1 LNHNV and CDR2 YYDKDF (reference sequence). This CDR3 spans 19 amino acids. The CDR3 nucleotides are TGTGCCACCAGCAGAGATAGGGACAGTGACCTCTATAGCAATCAGCCCCAGCATTTT. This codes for CATSRDRDSDLYSNQPQHF. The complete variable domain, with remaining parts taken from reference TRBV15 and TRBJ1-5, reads DAMVIQNPRYQVTQFGKPVTLSCSQTLNHNVMYWYQQKSSQAPKLLFHYYDKDFNNEADTPDNFQSRRPNTSFCFLDIRSPGLGDTAMYLCATSRDRDSDLYSNQPQHFGDGTRLSIL.

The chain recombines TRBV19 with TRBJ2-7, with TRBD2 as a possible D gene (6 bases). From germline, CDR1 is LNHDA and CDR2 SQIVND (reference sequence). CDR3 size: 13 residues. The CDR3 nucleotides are TGTGGAACCGCCGGGGGACCTGGGGGGGAGCAGTACTTC. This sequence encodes CGTAGGPGGEQYF.

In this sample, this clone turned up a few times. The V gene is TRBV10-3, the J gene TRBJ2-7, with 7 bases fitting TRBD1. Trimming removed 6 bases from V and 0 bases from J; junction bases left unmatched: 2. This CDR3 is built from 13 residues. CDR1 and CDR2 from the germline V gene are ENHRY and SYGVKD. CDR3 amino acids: CAISRDSSYEQYF. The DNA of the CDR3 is TGTGCCATCAGCCGGGACAGCTCCTACGAGCAGTACTTC.

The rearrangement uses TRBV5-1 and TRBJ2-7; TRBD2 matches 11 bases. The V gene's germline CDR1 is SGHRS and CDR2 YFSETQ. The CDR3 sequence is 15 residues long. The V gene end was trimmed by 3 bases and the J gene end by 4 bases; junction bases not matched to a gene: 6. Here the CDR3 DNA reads TGCGCCAGCAGCTACACTAGCGGGGGCGGTTACGAGCAGTACTTC. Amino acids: CASSYTSGGGYEQYF.

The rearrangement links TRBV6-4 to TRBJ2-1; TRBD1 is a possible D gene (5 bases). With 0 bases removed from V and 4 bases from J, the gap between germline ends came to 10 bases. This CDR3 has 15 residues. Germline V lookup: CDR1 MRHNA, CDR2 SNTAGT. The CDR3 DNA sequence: TGTGCCAGCAGTGACTCCATGGACACTTACAATGAGCAGTTCTTC. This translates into CASSDSMDTYNEQFF.

Written as DNA, the CDR3 is TGTGCCAGCAGCCTAGGCGCACAAGCGGATAACTATGGCTACACCTTC. This gives the protein CASSLGAQADNYGYTF. The chain carries TRBV9 and TRBJ1-2; D not certain. There are 16 residues in the CDR3. V lost 4 bases and J 1 base, leaving 17 bases between the germline ends. The germline V gene encodes CDR1 SGDLS and CDR2 YYNGEE.

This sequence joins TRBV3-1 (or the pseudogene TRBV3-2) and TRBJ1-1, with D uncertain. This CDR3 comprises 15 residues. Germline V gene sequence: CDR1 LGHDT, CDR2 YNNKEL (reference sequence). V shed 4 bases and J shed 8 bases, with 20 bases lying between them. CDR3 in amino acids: CASSLTDGFGVEAFF. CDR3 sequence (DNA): TGTGCCAGCAGCCTCACTGACGGGTTTGGAGTCGAAGCTTTCTTT.

Here the CDR3 DNA reads TGCGCCAGCAGCCAAGATCAGGGGGAAGGAAGGACGCAGTATTTT. This sequence encodes CASSQDQGEGRTQYF. The chain couples TRBV4-1 to TRBJ2-3; 7 bases are a match to TRBD1. The CDR3 has 15 residues. Trimming at V came to 0 bases and at J to 9 bases, leaving 9 bases not matched to a gene. CDR1 is MGHRA, CDR2 YSYEKL, per germline.

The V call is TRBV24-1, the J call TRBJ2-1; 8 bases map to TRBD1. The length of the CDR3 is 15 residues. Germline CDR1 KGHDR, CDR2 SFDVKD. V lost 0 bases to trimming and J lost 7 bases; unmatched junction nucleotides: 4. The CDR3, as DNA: TGTGCCACCAGTGATTTGCAGGGGGCGAGGAATGAGCAGTTCTTC. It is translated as CATSDLQGARNEQFF.